Listed below are T cell receptor beta chains from one sample, sequenced in a study of blood T cell repertoires in COVID-19. TCRdb's copy holds only in-frame clones and misses some; the assay was immunoSEQ multiplex PCR. The sample lists 160,000 or so clones, roughly 82% occurring once. Material: PBMCs or T cells enriched from blood (not recorded which). These receptors originate from a man aged 50 to 60 who had recovered from COVID-19. CDR3s include the opening cysteine and the closing phenylalanine or tryptophan. A D gene is named only where the DNA matches it firmly. A row's size may be missing; if present it is once, few, many or a size class.

TRBV19	once	TRBD1	18	TRBJ2-4	TGTGCCAGTAGTATAGCCTCCGGGACAGCTATAGCCAAAAACATTCAGTACTTC	CASSIASGTAIAKNIQYF
TRBV5-1	-	TRBD1	19	TRBJ2-3	TGCGCCAGCAGCGGCGAAGGACAGGGAAAGGGGTACACAAGAGATACGCAGTATTTT	CASSGEGQGKGYTRDTQYF
TRBV7-9	-	-	15	TRBJ1-4	TGTGCCAGCAGCTTAGGGCGGGGGCTAGGTGAAAAACTGTTTTTT	CASSLGRGLGEKLFF
TRBV5-1	-	TRBD1	17	TRBJ2-7	TGCGCCAGCAGCCTGGGGAATTTGGACAGGGGGCGCGAGGAGCAGTACTTC	CASSLGNLDRGREEQYF
TRBV11-3	once	-	17	TRBJ2-6	TGTGCCAGCAGCTTAGAGGGGCGGGGTAGCGGGGCCAACGTCCTGACTTTC	CASSLEGRGSGANVLTF
TRBV30	-	TRBD1	13	TRBJ2-5	TGTGCCTGGAGAACAGGGGGCTGGGAGACCCAGTACTTC	CAWRTGGWETQYF
TRBV11-2	many	TRBD1	13	TRBJ1-2	TGTGCCAGCAGCCCCTCCGACAGGGGTGGCTACACCTTC	CASSPSDRGGYTF
TRBV4-1	-	TRBD1	16	TRBJ1-4	TGCGCCAGCAGCCAGGGCGTACAGGGGGCGAGGGAAAAACTGTTTTTT	CASSQGVQGAREKLFF
TRBV5-4	once	TRBD2	15	TRBJ2-2	TGTGCCAGCAGCCCTCGGGAGGGCGGCTCCGGGGAGCTGTTTTTT	CASSPREGGSGELFF
TRBV7-2	-	TRBD1	16	TRBJ1-2	TGTGCCAGCAGCTCCCCGGGACAGGGTAGAGGGTATGGCTACACCTTC	CASSSPGQGRGYGYTF
TRBV7-9	-	-	14	TRBJ2-7	TGTGCCAGCAGCTTAGATCCCGGGGTCTACGAGCAGTACTTC	CASSLDPGVYEQYF
TRBV25-1	once	TRBD1	13	TRBJ2-7	TGTGCCAGCTTAGACAGGGGCTCCTACGAGCAGTACTTC	CASLDRGSYEQYF
TRBV11-2	-	TRBD1	13	TRBJ2-1	TGTGCCACTCCGGGACAGGGGCACAATGAGCAGTTCTTC	CATPGQGHNEQFF
TRBV5-5	-	-	16	TRBJ1-1	TGTGCCAGCAGCTTTGACACAACATATCCGAACACTGAAGCTTTCTTT	CASSFDTTYPNTEAFF
TRBV19	-	TRBD2	16	TRBJ2-3	TGTGCCAGTAAACTAGCGGGGGGAATTTTAACAGATACGCAGTATTTT	CASKLAGGILTDTQYF
TRBV6-1	once	-	15	TRBJ1-2	TGTGCCAGCAGTGAAATGAGGGTTGGAATCGGTGGCTACACCTTC	CASSEMRVGIGGYTF
TRBV6-5	-	-	13	TRBJ2-1	TGTGCCAGCAGTCGCGGGACTTACAATGAGCAGTTCTTC	CASSRGTYNEQFF
TRBV4-2	-	TRBD2	15	TRBJ2-1	TGTGCCAGCAGCCAAGAGGGCGGGGGCTACAATGAGCAGTTCTTC	CASSQEGGGYNEQFF
TRBV24-1	-	-	17	TRBJ2-2	TGTGCCACCAGTGACACGACCGGGACACTGAACACCGGGGAGCTGTTTTTT	CATSDTTGTLNTGELFF
TRBV11-1	-	-	14	TRBJ1-1	TGTGCCAGCAGCTCAGTCTCCCACGGGACTGAAGCTTTCTTT	CASSSVSHGTEAFF
TRBV2	-	-	12	TRBJ1-1	TGTGCCAGCAACCTAGGGGGCACTGAAGCTTTCTTT	CASNLGGTEAFF
TRBV28	-	TRBD2	12	TRBJ2-1	TGTGCCAGCTCGGGGGGCTACAATGAGCAGTTCTTC	CASSGGYNEQFF
TRBV5-1	-	TRBD1	13	TRBJ2-5	TGCGCCAGCAGCTTGACAGGGGGGGAGACCCAGTACTTC	CASSLTGGETQYF
TRBV5-1	-	TRBD1	15	TRBJ1-3	TGCGCCAGCAGCTTACAGGGGCAAGCTGGAAACACCATATATTTT	CASSLQGQAGNTIYF